The 24 T cell receptor beta chains given below trace back to one sample, sequenced in a study of blood T cell repertoires in COVID-19. Repertoires were generated with immunoSEQ multiplex PCR, while TCRdb's copy carries only in-frame clones and drops some. This sample has 100,000 to 150,000 clones; around three quarters occur once, and the top ten carry around a third. Sequences were obtained from peripheral blood. Every receptor here comes from a man in his forties or fifties with active or convalescent COVID-19.

This chain uses TRBV2 with TRBJ1-5; unclear D gene. Germline V gives CDR1 SNHLY, CDR2 FYNNEI. The CDR3 is 14 amino acids. Trimming cost V 2 bases and J 6 bases, with 11 bases left between them. The CDR3 loop is CASSEYGQAQPQHF. CDR3 nucleotide sequence: TGTGCCAGCAGTGAATATGGCCAGGCTCAGCCCCAGCATTTT.

The chain has TRBV5-1 and TRBJ2-7; 7 bases fit TRBD1. This CDR3 region has 15 residues. The germline V gene has CDR1 SGHRS and CDR2 YFSETQ. The V segment lost 2 bases and the J segment 0 bases; nucleotides outside the gene matches: 5. This CDR3 reads CASSLGGLSSYEQYF. The CDR3 bases are TGCGCCAGCAGCTTAGGGGGCCTGAGCTCCTACGAGCAGTACTTC.

This clone was counted once. The junction departs from germline at one end; a sequencing error may be responsible. The chain recombines TRBV7-7 with TRBJ2-7, with D maybe TRBD2 (5 bases). Germline assignment: CDR1 SSHAT and CDR2 FNYEAQ (reference sequence). The CDR3 runs 13 residues. The CDR3 is CASSLAGSYEQYF. Written as DNA, the CDR3 is TGTGCCAGCAGCCTAGCTGGTAGCTACGAGCAGTACTTC.

To note about this clone: Different DNA sequences within this sample yield the same CDR3. This chain joins TRBV5-4 and TRBJ2-3; D remains unclear. The germline V gene encodes CDR1 SGHNT and CDR2 YYREEE (reference sequence). With 0 bases removed from V and 4 bases from J, the gap between germline ends came to 6 bases. This CDR3 spans 13 amino acids. The chain's CDR3 is CASSLEGADTQYF. The CDR3, as DNA: TGTGCCAGCAGCTTGGAAGGAGCAGATACGCAGTATTTT.

The J gene is TRBJ1-5, the V gene TRBV19; weak D call: TRBD1 (5 bases). In germline, CDR1 is LNHDA, CDR2 SQIVND (reference sequence). CDR3 length equals 13 residues. V lost 3 bases and J lost 8, with 11 bases in between. The CDR3 region has the DNA TGTGCCAGTAGTATCGCAGGGTTTGAGCCCCAGCATTTT. This translates into CASSIAGFEPQHF.

The chain's CDR3 is CASSLVAGALAYF. For the CDR3, the DNA is TGTGCCAGCAGTCTAGTGGCGGGAGCGCTCGCGTACTTC. The rearrangement joins TRBV12-3 or TRBV12-4 to TRBJ2-7; 7 bases match TRBD2. The CDR3 is made up of 13 amino acids. Losses at the gene ends were 5 bases for V and 12 bases for J; bases not matched to a gene: 13.

The genes are TRBV25-1 and TRBJ2-7; D perhaps matches TRBD2 (6 bases). Trimming removed 10 bases at V and 7 bases at J, with 17 bases between. Germline values: CDR1 MGHDK, CDR2 SYGVNS. The CDR3 length is 12 residues. CDR3 DNA sequence: TGTGCCATCAGCCGGGGGTTGGGGGAGCAGTACTTC. As protein: CAISRGLGEQYF.

The gene calls are TRBV11-2 and TRBJ2-1; 14 bases are a match to TRBD2. The CDR3 has 15 amino acids. The V gene end was trimmed by 5 bases and the J gene end by 8 bases; junction bases not matched to a gene: 5. The germline CDR1 and CDR2 sequences are SGHAT and FQNNGV. As DNA, the CDR3 is TGTGCCAGCAGCAGACTAGCGGGGGGGCTGGATGAGCAGTTCTTC. Residues: CASSRLAGGLDEQFF.

The genes are TRBV30 and TRBJ2-1; maybe TRBD1 (6 bases). Trimming took off 5 bases at V and 8 bases at J, with 16 bases between the two ends. Germline loops: CDR1 GTSNPN, CDR2 SVGIG (reference sequence). The CDR3 runs 13 residues. The CDR3 region is CAWALQGLDEQFF. CDR3 sequence (DNA): TGTGCCTGGGCCCTACAGGGTCTGGATGAGCAGTTCTTC.

This clone ranks as medium-sized (0.01 to 0.1%). J is TRBJ2-7 and V is TRBV30; 11 bases map to TRBD2. The CDR3 extends over 14 amino acids. The germline CDR1 and CDR2 sequences are GTSNPN and SVGIG (reference sequence). V shed 0 bases, J shed 2 bases, and the junction held 0 bases outside the gene matches. The CDR3 DNA sequence: TGTGCCTGGAGTGTACTAGCGGGGGCCTACGAGCAGTACTTC. This translates into CAWSVLAGAYEQYF. Full variable domain (remainder filled in from reference TRBV30 and TRBJ2-7): SQTIHQWPATLVQPVGSPLSLECTVEGTSNPNLYWYRQAAGRGLQLLFYSVGIGQISSEVPQNLSASRPQDRQFILSSKKLLLSDSGFYLCAWSVLAGAYEQYFGPGTRLTVT.

This chain joins TRBV29-1 and TRBJ1-5, with TRBD1 matching over 7 bases. The CDR3 consists of 14 residues. V lost 1 base, J lost 11 bases, and 11 bases stayed unmatched. In germline, CDR1 is SQVTM, CDR2 ANQGSEA. The CDR3 here is CSVEVEGGSRTQHF. CDR3 in DNA: TGCAGCGTTGAAGTAGAAGGGGGCAGTCGGACCCAGCATTTT.

The chain is built from TRBV30 and TRBJ1-3; D not resolved. V lost 1 base and J lost 0, with 10 bases in between. The CDR3 consists of 15 residues. Germline values: CDR1 GTSNPN, CDR2 SVGIG (reference sequence). Written as DNA, the CDR3 is TGTGCCTGGAGTGGTGGAGTTGTCTCTGGAAACACCATATATTTT. Amino acids: CAWSGGVVSGNTIYF.

The chain recombines TRBV6-6 with TRBJ2-5; possibly TRBD1 for D (6 bases). The germline V gene has CDR1 MNHNY and CDR2 SVGAGI (reference sequence). Trimming cost V 4 bases and J 7 bases, with 19 bases left between them. The CDR3 runs to 15 residues. The CDR3 protein is CASSSPARGTRTQYF. DNA of the CDR3: TGTGCCAGCAGTTCCCCCGCAAGGGGGACCAGGACCCAGTACTTC.

The V gene is TRBV11-2, the J gene TRBJ1-1, with D possibly TRBD1 on 5 matching bases. The V end lost 7 bases, the J end lost 5 bases, and 17 bases lay between the germline ends. The germline V gene encodes CDR1 SGHAT and CDR2 FQNNGV. The CDR3 has 14 amino acids. CDR3 residues: CASTRGGSWTEAFF. CDR3 nucleotide sequence: TGTGCCAGCACCCGCGGGGGAAGCTGGACTGAAGCTTTCTTT.

This CDR3 is CATSARQGTIEPQHF. CDR3 sequence (DNA): TGTGCCACCAGTGCCCGACAGGGAACCATTGAGCCCCAGCATTTT. This chain uses TRBV24-1 with TRBJ1-5; 7 nucleotides align to TRBD1. Germline V gene lookup returns CDR1 KGHDR and CDR2 SFDVKD. V was pared by 5 bases and J by 8 bases, with 11 bases of the junction left unmatched. CDR3 length equals 15 residues.

The rearrangement uses TRBV25-1 and TRBJ1-3; unclear D gene. Trimming cost V 8 bases and J 0 bases, with 5 bases left between them. This CDR3 spans 12 amino acids. Germline CDR1 is MGHDK and CDR2 is SYGVNS. This CDR3 is CASHSSGNTIYF. The CDR3 DNA reads as TGTGCCAGCCATAGCTCTGGAAACACCATATATTTT. The full variable domain, rest sourced from reference TRBV25-1 and TRBJ1-3, is EADIYQTPRYLVIGTGKKITLECSQTMGHDKMYWYQQDPGMELHLIHYSYGVNSTEKGDLSSESTVSRIRTEHFPLTLESARPSHTSQYLCASHSSGNTIYFGEGSWLTVV.

V is TRBV5-1 and J is TRBJ1-1; TRBD1 is a possible D gene (5 bases). Per germline, CDR1 SGHRS and CDR2 YFSETQ. Trimming removed 2 bases at V and 4 bases at J, with 15 bases between. The CDR3 length is 15 residues. The CDR3 sequence is CASSFDGAYSTEAFF. The CDR3 DNA sequence: TGCGCCAGCAGCTTCGATGGGGCCTATTCCACTGAAGCTTTCTTT.

This chain uses TRBV3-1 (or the pseudogene TRBV3-2) with TRBJ2-3, with D possibly TRBD2 on 6 matching bases. Germline V gives CDR1 LGHDT, CDR2 YNNKEL (reference sequence). The CDR3 contains 13 residues. The V gene lost 5 bases and the J gene lost 2 bases, with 8 bases spanning the gap. Written as DNA, the CDR3 is TGTGCCAGCAGCGGCGGGGCCACAGATACGCAGTATTTT. Translating gives CASSGGATDTQYF.

J is TRBJ2-3 and V is TRBV7-2; possible D gene TRBD2, 7 bases. Germline values: CDR1 SGHTA, CDR2 FQGNSA. The CDR3 contains 16 residues. Trimming took off 6 bases at V and 1 base at J, with 17 bases between the two ends. The CDR3 reads CASRGGRGVRTDTQYF. As DNA, the CDR3 is TGTGCCAGCAGGGGAGGGAGGGGGGTCCGCACAGATACGCAGTATTTT. Complete variable domain (other parts from reference TRBV7-2 and TRBJ2-3): GAGVSQSPSNKVTEKGKDVELRCDPISGHTALYWYRQSLGQGLEFLIYFQGNSAPDKSGLPSDRFSAERTGGSVSTLTIQRTQQEDSAVYLCASRGGRGVRTDTQYFGPGTRLTVL.

J is TRBJ1-6 and V is TRBV27; no definite D call. Trimming cost V 1 base and J 5 bases, with 6 bases left between them. CDR1 is MNHEY and CDR2 is SMNVEV in the germline V gene (reference sequence). This CDR3 region has 14 residues. This CDR3 is CASSLFQDNSPLHF. The DNA of the CDR3 is TGTGCCAGCAGTTTATTCCAGGATAATTCACCCCTCCACTTT.

This clone was detected only once. V and J are TRBV27 and TRBJ2-7; 10 bases are shared with TRBD1. Germline lookup yields CDR1 MNHEY and CDR2 SMNVEV (reference sequence). The CDR3 is 16 amino acids. V trimming: 2 bases; J trimming: 7 bases; junction bases outside the gene matches: 11. This chain's CDR3 is CASSLPRGQGIGEQYF. The CDR3 DNA reads TGTGCCAGCAGTTTACCCCGGGGACAGGGGATTGGGGAGCAGTACTTC.

The rearrangement joins TRBV6-5 to TRBJ1-2; 10 bases fit TRBD1. The V and J ends lost 0 bases and 1 base, in that order; junction bases with no gene match: 2. From germline, CDR1 is MNHEY and CDR2 SVGAGI. CDR3 length: 16 residues. CDR3 nucleotide sequence: TGTGCCAGCAGTTACTCCGGGACAGGGGTTAACTATGGCTACACCTTC. Its protein product is CASSYSGTGVNYGYTF.

The genes are TRBV14 and TRBJ2-7, with D possibly being TRBD1 (5 bases). This CDR3 contains 13 residues. Per germline, CDR1 SGHDN and CDR2 FVKESK. V lost 1 base and J 6 bases, leaving 10 bases between the germline ends. The CDR3 DNA follows: TGTGCCAGCAGCCAAGCCAGGGTTGGCGAGCAGTACTTC. The encoded protein is CASSQARVGEQYF.

A single count supports this clone. This chain joins TRBV5-1 and TRBJ1-1, with 7 positions matching TRBD1. The CDR3 spans 15 residues. CDR1 is SGHRS, CDR2 YFSETQ, per germline. V gave up 6 bases and J gave up 0 bases; unmatched junction bases: 8. The CDR3 bases are TGCGCCAGCAACTGGGACAGAATCATGAACACTGAAGCTTTCTTT. This encodes CASNWDRIMNTEAFF.